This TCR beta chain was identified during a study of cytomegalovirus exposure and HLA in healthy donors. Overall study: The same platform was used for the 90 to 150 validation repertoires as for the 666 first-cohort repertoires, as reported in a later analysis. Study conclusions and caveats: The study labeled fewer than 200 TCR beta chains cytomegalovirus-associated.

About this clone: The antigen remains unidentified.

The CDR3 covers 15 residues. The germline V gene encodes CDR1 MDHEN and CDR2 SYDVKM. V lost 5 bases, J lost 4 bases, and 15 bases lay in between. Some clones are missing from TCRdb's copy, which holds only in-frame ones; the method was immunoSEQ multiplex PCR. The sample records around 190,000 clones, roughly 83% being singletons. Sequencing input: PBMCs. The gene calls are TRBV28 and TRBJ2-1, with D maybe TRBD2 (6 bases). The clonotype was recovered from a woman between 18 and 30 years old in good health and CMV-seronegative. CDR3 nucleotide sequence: TGTGCCAGCAGTCCCACCCTAGCGAGTTACAATGAGCAGTTCTTC. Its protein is CASSPTLASYNEQFF.